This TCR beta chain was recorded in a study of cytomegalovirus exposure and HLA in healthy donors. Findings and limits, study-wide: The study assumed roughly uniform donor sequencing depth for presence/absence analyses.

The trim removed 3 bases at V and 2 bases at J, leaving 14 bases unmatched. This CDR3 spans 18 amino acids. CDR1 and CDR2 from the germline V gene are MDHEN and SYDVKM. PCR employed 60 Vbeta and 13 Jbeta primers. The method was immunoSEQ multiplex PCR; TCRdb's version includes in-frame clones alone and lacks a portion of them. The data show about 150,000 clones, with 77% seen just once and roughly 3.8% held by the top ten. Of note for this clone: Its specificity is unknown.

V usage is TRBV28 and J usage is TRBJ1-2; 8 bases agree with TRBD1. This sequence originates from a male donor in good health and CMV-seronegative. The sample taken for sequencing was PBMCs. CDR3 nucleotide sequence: TGTGCCAGCAGTTTCTCTCGTTCGACAGGGGCTGGGAACTATGGCTACACCTTC. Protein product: CASSFSRSTGAGNYGYTF.